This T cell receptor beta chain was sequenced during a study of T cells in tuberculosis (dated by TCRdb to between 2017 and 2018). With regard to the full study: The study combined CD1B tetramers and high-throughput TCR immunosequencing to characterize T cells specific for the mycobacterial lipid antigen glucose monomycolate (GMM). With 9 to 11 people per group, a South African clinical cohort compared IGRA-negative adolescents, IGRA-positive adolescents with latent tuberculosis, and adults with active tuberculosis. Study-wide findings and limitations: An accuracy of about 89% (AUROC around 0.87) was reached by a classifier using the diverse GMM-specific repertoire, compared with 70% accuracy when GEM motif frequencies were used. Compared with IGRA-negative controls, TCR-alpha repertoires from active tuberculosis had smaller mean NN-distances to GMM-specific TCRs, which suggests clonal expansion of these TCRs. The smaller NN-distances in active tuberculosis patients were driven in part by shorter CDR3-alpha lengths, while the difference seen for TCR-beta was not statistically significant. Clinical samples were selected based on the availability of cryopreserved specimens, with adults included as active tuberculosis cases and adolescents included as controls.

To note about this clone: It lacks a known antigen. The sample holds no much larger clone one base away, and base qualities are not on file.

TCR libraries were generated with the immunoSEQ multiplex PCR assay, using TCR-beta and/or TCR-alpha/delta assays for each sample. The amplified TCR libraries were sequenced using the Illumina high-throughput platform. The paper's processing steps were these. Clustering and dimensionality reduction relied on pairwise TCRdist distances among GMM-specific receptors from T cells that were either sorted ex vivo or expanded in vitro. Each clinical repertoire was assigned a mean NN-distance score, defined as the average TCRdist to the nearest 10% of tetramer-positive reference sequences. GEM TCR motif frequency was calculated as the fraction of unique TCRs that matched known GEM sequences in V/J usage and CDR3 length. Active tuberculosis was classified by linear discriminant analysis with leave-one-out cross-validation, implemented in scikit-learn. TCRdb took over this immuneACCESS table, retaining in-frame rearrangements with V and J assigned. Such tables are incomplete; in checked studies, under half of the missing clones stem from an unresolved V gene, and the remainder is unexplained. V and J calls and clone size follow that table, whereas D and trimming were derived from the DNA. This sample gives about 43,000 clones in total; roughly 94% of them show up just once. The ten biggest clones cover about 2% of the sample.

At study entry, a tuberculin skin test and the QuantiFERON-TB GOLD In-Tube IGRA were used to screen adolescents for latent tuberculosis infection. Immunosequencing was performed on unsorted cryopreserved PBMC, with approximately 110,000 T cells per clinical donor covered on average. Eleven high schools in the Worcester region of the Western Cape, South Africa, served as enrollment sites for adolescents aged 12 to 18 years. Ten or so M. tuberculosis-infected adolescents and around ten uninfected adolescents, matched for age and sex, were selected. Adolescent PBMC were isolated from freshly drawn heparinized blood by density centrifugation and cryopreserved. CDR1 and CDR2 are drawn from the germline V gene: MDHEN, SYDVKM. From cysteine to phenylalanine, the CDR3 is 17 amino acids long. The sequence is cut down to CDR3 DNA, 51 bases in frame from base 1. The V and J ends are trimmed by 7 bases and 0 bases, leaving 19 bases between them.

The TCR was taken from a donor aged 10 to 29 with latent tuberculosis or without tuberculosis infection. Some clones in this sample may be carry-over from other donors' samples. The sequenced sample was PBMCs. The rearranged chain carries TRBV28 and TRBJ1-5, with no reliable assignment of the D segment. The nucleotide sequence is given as TGTGCCAGCACCTGGGCACTTACCGGGGATAGCAATCAGCCCCAGCATTTT. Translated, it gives CASTWALTGDSNQPQHF.